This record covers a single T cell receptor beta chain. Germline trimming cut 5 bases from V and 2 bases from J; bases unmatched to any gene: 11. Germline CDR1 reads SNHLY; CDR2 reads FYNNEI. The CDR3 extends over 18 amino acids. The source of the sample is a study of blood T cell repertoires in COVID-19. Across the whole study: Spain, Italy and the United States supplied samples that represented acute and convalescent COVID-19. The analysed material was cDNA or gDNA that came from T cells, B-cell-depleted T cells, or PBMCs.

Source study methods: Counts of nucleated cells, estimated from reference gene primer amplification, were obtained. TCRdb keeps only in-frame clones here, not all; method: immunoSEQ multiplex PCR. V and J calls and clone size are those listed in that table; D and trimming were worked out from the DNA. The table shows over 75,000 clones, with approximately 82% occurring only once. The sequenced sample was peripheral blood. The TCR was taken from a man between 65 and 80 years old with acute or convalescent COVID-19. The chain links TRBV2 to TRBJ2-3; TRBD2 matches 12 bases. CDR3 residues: CASSTGQLAGGHTDTQYF. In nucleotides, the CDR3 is TGTGCCAGCAGTACTGGCCAACTAGCGGGGGGACACACAGATACGCAGTATTTT.